This T cell receptor beta chain is from a study of early T cells in non-severe SARS-CoV-2 infection. The wider study: Chains were not paired, and sequencing was done on bulk RNA from unsorted whole blood.

Regarding this clonotype: The antigen remains undetermined.

Unique molecular identifier tags were affixed to discrete cDNA molecules. TCRdb reprocessed the 5' RACE reads with MiXCR, giving one entry per CDR3 protein. Of roughly 55,000 distinct CDR3 sequences in the sample, about 9.9% were seen once. The V and J ends lost 4 bases and 5 bases respectively, with 14 bases between them. Germline loops: CDR1 SGHVS, CDR2 FQNEAQ. This CDR3 has 14 amino acids. General study results and limits: Anti-spike CD8 responses were favored in VDJdb matching, and private and CD4 specificities were missed.

The clonotype originates from an adult who was a healthcare worker with PCR-confirmed SARS-CoV-2 infection or an uninfected control (not recorded which). Material: whole blood. The V gene is TRBV7-8, the J gene TRBJ2-5; D possibly corresponds to TRBD2 (5 bases). In DNA, the CDR3 is TGTGCCAGCAGCTCCTTGTCGGGGTCCGAGACCCAGTACTTC. Its protein product is CASSSLSGSETQYF.